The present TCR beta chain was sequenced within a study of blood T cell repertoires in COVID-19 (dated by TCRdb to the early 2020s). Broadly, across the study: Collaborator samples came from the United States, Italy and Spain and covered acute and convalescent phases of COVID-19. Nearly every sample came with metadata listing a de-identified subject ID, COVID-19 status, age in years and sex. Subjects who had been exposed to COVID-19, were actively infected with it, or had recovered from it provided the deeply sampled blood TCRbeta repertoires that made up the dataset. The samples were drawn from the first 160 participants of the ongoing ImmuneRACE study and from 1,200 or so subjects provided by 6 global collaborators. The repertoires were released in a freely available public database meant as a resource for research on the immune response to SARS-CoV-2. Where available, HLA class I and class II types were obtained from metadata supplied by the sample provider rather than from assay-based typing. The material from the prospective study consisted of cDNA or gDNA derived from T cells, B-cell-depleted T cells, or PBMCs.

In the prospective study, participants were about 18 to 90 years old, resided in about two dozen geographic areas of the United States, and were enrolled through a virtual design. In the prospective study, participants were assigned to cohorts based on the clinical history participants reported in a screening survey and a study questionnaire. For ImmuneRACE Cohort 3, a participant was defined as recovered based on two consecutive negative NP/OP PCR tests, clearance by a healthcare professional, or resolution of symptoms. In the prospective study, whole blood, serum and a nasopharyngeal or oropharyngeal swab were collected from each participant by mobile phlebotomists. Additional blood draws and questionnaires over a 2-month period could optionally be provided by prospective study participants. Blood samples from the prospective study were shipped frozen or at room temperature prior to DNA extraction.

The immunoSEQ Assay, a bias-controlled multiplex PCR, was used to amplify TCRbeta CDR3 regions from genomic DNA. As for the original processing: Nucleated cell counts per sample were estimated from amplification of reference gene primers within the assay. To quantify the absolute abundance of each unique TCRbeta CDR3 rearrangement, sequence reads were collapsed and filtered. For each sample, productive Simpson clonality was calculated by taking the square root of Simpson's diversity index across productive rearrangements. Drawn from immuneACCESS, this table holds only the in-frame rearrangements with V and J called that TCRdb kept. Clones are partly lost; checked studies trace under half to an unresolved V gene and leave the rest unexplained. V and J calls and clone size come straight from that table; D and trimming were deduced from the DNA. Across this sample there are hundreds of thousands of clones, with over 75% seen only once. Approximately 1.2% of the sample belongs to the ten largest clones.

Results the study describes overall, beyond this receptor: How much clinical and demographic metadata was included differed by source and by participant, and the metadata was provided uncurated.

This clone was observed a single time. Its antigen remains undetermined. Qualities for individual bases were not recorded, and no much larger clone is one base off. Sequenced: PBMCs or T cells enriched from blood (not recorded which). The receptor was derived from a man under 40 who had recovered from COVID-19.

In nucleotide form, the sequence is TGTGCCAGCAGTTATTGGGACAGGGTCAACGAGCAGTACTTC. The encoded protein is CASSYWDRVNEQYF. The V gene is TRBV27 and the J gene is TRBJ2-7, and 9 junction bases match TRBD1. Compared with germline, V lacks 4 bases and J lacks 5 bases; bases without a gene match: 6. The CDR3 runs 14 residues from the cysteine to the phenylalanine. Only the CDR3 region is kept as DNA, spanning 42 bases read in frame from base 1. CDR1 and CDR2 are drawn from the germline V gene (reference sequence): MNHEY, SMNVEV.